A single sample is the source of the 16 T cell receptor beta chains below, sequenced in a study of graft-versus-host responses after intestinal transplantation. Produced via immunoSEQ multiplex PCR; TCRdb's table is partial and in-frame only. The sample has about 71,000 clones, around 91% seen once. Their antigens remain unidentified. The specimen comprised unstimulated CD8+ T cells sorted from spleen or lymph node cells, sampled before intestinal transplant. All receptors come from a human donor who received an intestinal transplant.

The gene calls are TRBV11-2 and TRBJ2-2; 15 positions match TRBD2. The V segment lost 5 bases and the J segment 0 bases; nucleotides outside the gene matches: 1. The CDR3 contains 17 residues. Germline V gene lookup returns CDR1 SGHAT and CDR2 FQNNGV. The CDR3 is CASSGTSGGPNTGELFF. The CDR3 region has the DNA TGTGCCAGCAGCGGGACTAGCGGGGGGCCGAACACCGGGGAGCTGTTTTTT.

The chain couples TRBV5-5 to TRBJ1-1, with D unclear. There are 13 residues in the CDR3. The germline V and J ends were trimmed by 0 bases and 0 bases, with 3 bases remaining between them. From germline, CDR1 is SGHKS and CDR2 YYEKEE (reference sequence). The CDR3 bases are TGTGCCAGCAGCTTGGTCATGAACACTGAAGCTTTCTTT. Amino acid sequence: CASSLVMNTEAFF.

This rearrangement joins TRBV11-2 to TRBJ1-2; D perhaps matches TRBD1 (5 bases). Germline V lookup: CDR1 SGHAT, CDR2 FQNNGV. CDR3 length: 12 residues. The V and J ends lost 3 bases and 8 bases respectively, with 10 bases between them. The CDR3 sequence is CASSFVGGGYTF. CDR3 nucleotides: TGTGCCAGCAGCTTCGTCGGGGGGGGCTACACCTTC. Supplemented by reference TRBV11-2 and TRBJ1-2, the full variable domain reads EAGVAQSPRYKIIEKRQSVAFWCNPISGHATLYWYQQILGQGPKLLIQFQNNGVVDDSQLPKDRFSAERLKGVDSTLKIQPAKLEDSAVYLCASSFVGGGYTFGSGTRLTVV.

The chain recombines TRBV5-6 with TRBJ2-5, with TRBD2 matching 15 bases. V was clipped by 3 bases and J by 5 bases; unmatched bases: 8. This CDR3 contains 17 residues. Germline V gene lookup returns CDR1 SGHDT and CDR2 YYEEEE. The CDR3: CASSSGLAGGPEETQYF. Written as DNA, the CDR3 is TGTGCCAGCAGCTCAGGACTAGCGGGGGGGCCGGAGGAGACCCAGTACTTC.

The V call is TRBV27, the J call TRBJ2-7; TRBD2 matches 8 bases. The CDR3 totals 13 residues. The V and J ends lost 2 bases and 5 bases, in that order; junction bases with no gene match: 2. CDR1 and CDR2 from the germline V gene are MNHEY and SMNVEV (reference sequence). Here the CDR3 DNA reads TGTGCCAGCAGTTTACGGGGGGGCCACGAGCAGTACTTC. It is translated as CASSLRGGHEQYF.

This clone was observed a single time. The chain links TRBV4-1 to TRBJ1-1; the D gene is possibly TRBD1 (5 bases). V was clipped by 3 bases and J by 3 bases, with 14 bases between them. Germline V CDR1 and CDR2: MGHRA, YSYEKL. The CDR3 has 15 amino acids. The CDR3 coding sequence is TGCGCCAGCAGCCACCCTCCCCAAGGGGACACTGAAGCTTTCTTT. Its protein is CASSHPPQGDTEAFF.

This clone was found once. The chain links TRBV19 to TRBJ1-1; possibly TRBD1 for D (5 bases). Germline loops: CDR1 LNHDA, CDR2 SQIVND (reference sequence). The CDR3 runs 14 residues. With 6 bases removed from V and 6 bases from J, the gap between germline ends came to 17 bases. The DNA of the CDR3 is TGTGCCAGTAGAGATGAGCGGGGGACCCCTGAAGCTTTCTTT. This encodes CASRDERGTPEAFF.

The chain joins TRBV27 to TRBJ1-1; D not resolved. Looked up from germline, CDR1 is MNHEY and CDR2 is SMNVEV (reference sequence). V lost 6 bases to trimming and J lost 12 bases, with 20 bases between them. The CDR3 totals 13 residues. The CDR3 sequence: CASRLNVNGVTFF. CDR3 nucleotides: TGTGCCAGCAGATTAAATGTCAACGGGGTGACTTTCTTT.

This chain joins TRBV7-2 and TRBJ2-1; 9 positions match TRBD1. This CDR3 is 16 amino acids long. From germline, CDR1 is SGHTA and CDR2 FQGNSA. V lost 5 bases to trimming and J lost 7 bases; unmatched junction nucleotides: 12. The CDR3 region is CASSTRRDRVRNEQFF. The CDR3 DNA reads TGTGCCAGCAGCACCCGCAGGGACAGGGTTAGGAATGAGCAGTTCTTC.

The chain couples TRBV11-2 to TRBJ2-2; perhaps TRBD2 as D (7 bases). V was trimmed by 1 base and J by 7 bases, leaving 10 bases between them. This CDR3 has 14 residues. Per germline, CDR1 SGHAT and CDR2 FQNNGV. In DNA, the CDR3 is TGTGCCAGCAGCTTAGCCGGGGGGCGCGGGGAGCTGTTTTTT. Protein: CASSLAGGRGELFF. Full variable domain (remainder filled in from reference TRBV11-2 and TRBJ2-2): EAGVAQSPRYKIIEKRQSVAFWCNPISGHATLYWYQQILGQGPKLLIQFQNNGVVDDSQLPKDRFSAERLKGVDSTLKIQPAKLEDSAVYLCASSLAGGRGELFFGEGSRLTVL.

This chain joins TRBV9 and TRBJ2-5; TRBD2 aligns across 8 bases. The CDR3 totals 16 residues. V trimming: 3 bases; J trimming: 1 base; junction bases outside the gene matches: 8. The V gene's germline CDR1 is SGDLS and CDR2 YYNGEE. DNA for the CDR3: TGTGCCAGCAGCGCACCCGGGGGGGGGCCCCAAGAGACCCAGTACTTC. Translating it yields CASSAPGGGPQETQYF.

V and J are TRBV6-5 and TRBJ2-5; 7 bases map to TRBD1. This CDR3 region has 14 residues. J gave up 2 bases and V 1 base, and 1 base lay outside the gene matches. From germline, CDR1 is MNHEY and CDR2 SVGAGI. In nucleotides, the CDR3 is TGTGCCAGCAGTTACTTGGGACAGCAAGAGACCCAGTACTTC. It yields the protein CASSYLGQQETQYF.

This chain connects TRBV2 to TRBJ2-7, with 11 bases aligning to TRBD2. The CDR3 is made up of 15 amino acids. CDR1 and CDR2 (germline): SNHLY, FYNNEI. V lost 5 bases, J lost 0 bases, and 3 bases stayed unmatched. CDR3 nucleotide sequence: TGTGCCAGCAGTTCTAGCGGGGGGATCTCCTACGAGCAGTACTTC. Amino acid sequence: CASSSSGGISYEQYF.

V gene TRBV27 combines with J gene TRBJ1-5; D possibly corresponds to TRBD1 (5 bases). V gave up 2 bases and J gave up 4 bases, with 9 bases separating them. The germline CDR1 and CDR2 sequences are MNHEY and SMNVEV (reference sequence). This CDR3 spans 14 amino acids. For the CDR3, the DNA is TGTGCCAGCAGTTTAGGGGCAGAGAATCAGCCCCAGCATTTT. It is translated as CASSLGAENQPQHF.

The rearrangement uses TRBV5-5 and TRBJ2-7, with TRBD2 matching 8 bases. The germline CDR1 and CDR2 sequences are SGHKS and YYEKEE (reference sequence). With V trimmed by 3 bases and J by 0 bases, 11 bases remained unmatched. The CDR3 length is 17 residues. CDR3 in amino acids: CASSSSPLAGGSYEQYF. The CDR3 bases are TGTGCCAGCAGCTCCTCGCCTCTAGCGGGCGGCTCCTACGAGCAGTACTTC.

The chain employs TRBV11-2 and TRBJ2-1, with D uncertain. Trimming took 2 bases from V and 6 from J, leaving 8 bases between them. The CDR3 has 13 residues. Per the germline V gene, CDR1 is SGHAT and CDR2 is FQNNGV. The CDR3 coding sequence is TGTGCCAGCAGCTTAATCCCTAGCAATGAGCAGTTCTTC. It is translated as CASSLIPSNEQFF.